The 2 T cell receptor beta chains in this list originate from one sample, sequenced in a study of blood T cell repertoires in COVID-19. Some clones are missing from TCRdb's copy, which holds only in-frame ones; the method was immunoSEQ multiplex PCR. The data contain approximately 120,000 clones, roughly 80% of them singletons. Sample: peripheral blood. The origin of the receptors is a man at least 80 years old with COVID-19, enrolled during active disease.

The J gene is TRBJ2-1, the V gene TRBV5-1; 13 bases are a match to TRBD2. The CDR3 loop spans 18 amino acids. Germline-derived CDR1 and CDR2 are SGHRS and YFSETQ. V shed 4 bases and J 1 base; nucleotides not matched to a gene: 8. As DNA, the CDR3 is TGCGCCAGCAGCCGGACTAGCGGGAGAGGACCTTCCTACAATGAGCAGTTCTTC. This codes for CASSRTSGRGPSYNEQFF. Looking up the rest from reference TRBV5-1 and TRBJ2-1 gives the full variable domain: KAGVTQTPRYLIKTRGQQVTLSCSPISGHRSVSWYQQTPGQGLQFLFEYFSETQRNKGNFPGRFSGRQFSNSRSEMNVSTLELGDSALYLCASSRTSGRGPSYNEQFFGPGTRLTVL.

The CDR3 region is CASSLSGGLNYEQYF. The CDR3 nucleotides read TGTGCCAGCAGCTTATCGGGGGGTTTAAACTACGAGCAGTACTTC. The rearrangement joins TRBV6-5 to TRBJ2-7, with 7 bases matching TRBD2. Germline V gene data show CDR1 as MNHEY and CDR2 as SVGAGI. With V trimmed by 6 bases and J by 3 bases, 11 bases remained unmatched. The CDR3 sequence is 15 residues long.